The 9 T cell receptor beta chains in this list originate from one sample, sequenced in a study of blood T cell repertoires in COVID-19. Measured with immunoSEQ multiplex PCR; TCRdb has only the in-frame clones, and not every one. The table includes about 58,000 clones, around 79% detected once. Sequences were obtained from peripheral blood. Source of these receptors: a human donor in a cohort sampled during active COVID-19.

The J gene is TRBJ1-1, the V gene TRBV7-9; D is unclear. CDR1 SEHNR and CDR2 FQNEAQ come from the germline V gene (reference sequence). This CDR3 has 15 amino acids. With 5 bases removed from V and 0 bases from J, the gap between germline ends came to 13 bases. The CDR3 here is CASSHVGDMNTEAFF. CDR3 bases: TGTGCCAGCAGCCACGTCGGGGATATGAACACTGAAGCTTTCTTT.

This clone was detected a few times. The J gene is TRBJ1-4, the V gene TRBV4-2, with TRBD1 as a possible D gene (5 bases). Trimming cost V 0 bases and J 7 bases, with 15 bases left between them. Germline CDR1 reads LGHNA; CDR2 reads YNFKEQ. This CDR3 region has 16 residues. The CDR3 is CASSQEGSGSPEKLFF. CDR3 nucleotides: TGTGCCAGCAGCCAAGAAGGGTCAGGGTCACCTGAAAAACTGTTTTTT.

The rearrangement joins TRBV10-3 to TRBJ1-2; D is ambiguous. The CDR3 spans 13 residues. Germline lookup yields CDR1 ENHRY and CDR2 SYGVKD. The V end lost 7 bases, the J end lost 0 bases, and 9 bases lay between the germline ends. CDR3 residues: CAITLDPNYGYTF. CDR3 DNA: TGTGCCATCACCCTAGACCCTAACTATGGCTACACCTTC.

J is TRBJ1-6 and V is TRBV10-2; D is perhaps TRBD1 (6 bases). This CDR3 comprises 13 residues. Germline lookup yields CDR1 WSHSY and CDR2 SAAADI. The ends were cut back, 6 bases at V and 13 bases at J, with 16 bases in the middle. CDR3 loop: CASSTLDSSPLHF. CDR3 DNA: TGCGCCAGCAGCACACTGGACAGCTCTCCCCTCCACTTT.

The rearrangement joins TRBV25-1 to TRBJ1-2; 10 bases agree with TRBD1. There are 15 residues in the CDR3. V trimming: 4 bases; J trimming: 8 bases; junction bases outside the gene matches: 10. Germline-derived CDR1 and CDR2 are MGHDK and SYGVNS. The CDR3 here is CASSGGETGGWGYTF. Written as DNA, the CDR3 is TGTGCCAGCAGTGGAGGGGAGACAGGGGGCTGGGGCTACACCTTC.

The chain recombines TRBV3-1 (or the pseudogene TRBV3-2) with TRBJ2-7; 7 bases line up with TRBD2. Germline lookup yields CDR1 LGHDT and CDR2 YNNKEL (reference sequence). Germline trimming cut 4 bases from V and 0 bases from J; bases unmatched to any gene: 15. The CDR3 sequence is 18 residues long. DNA of the CDR3: TGTGCCAGCAGCCCCAGACTAGCAGATATGTTAAGCTCCTACGAGCAGTACTTC. This encodes CASSPRLADMLSSYEQYF.

V is TRBV11-2 and J is TRBJ2-7, with 7 bases matching TRBD1. Trimming removed 2 bases from V and 6 bases from J; junction bases left unmatched: 7. CDR1 SGHAT and CDR2 FQNNGV come from the germline V gene. The CDR3 totals 14 residues. CDR3 sequence: CASSLQDRVGEQYF. The CDR3 DNA reads TGTGCCAGCAGCTTACAAGACAGGGTTGGCGAGCAGTACTTC.

J is TRBJ1-3 and V is TRBV4-1, with TRBD1 matching 8 bases. Germline loops: CDR1 MGHRA, CDR2 YSYEKL. The CDR3 sequence is 14 residues long. V trimming: 11 bases; J trimming: 4 bases; junction bases outside the gene matches: 10. The CDR3 is CACGQGAPGNTIYF. The CDR3 bases are TGCGCCTGCGGACAGGGAGCACCCGGAAACACCATATATTTT.

The chain combines TRBV4-1 with TRBJ1-2; TRBD1 is a possible D gene (6 bases). The CDR3 length is 13 residues. The germline V and J ends were trimmed by 0 bases and 5 bases, with 7 bases remaining between them. Germline loops: CDR1 MGHRA, CDR2 YSYEKL. CDR3 DNA sequence: TGCGCCAGCAGCCAAGAAGGGGGTTATGGCTACACCTTC. It is translated as CASSQEGGYGYTF.